The entry below gives a single T cell receptor (beta chain) sequence along with its context. Germline CDR1 SGHRS, CDR2 YFSETQ. The CDR3 loop spans 16 amino acids. V trimming: 0 bases; J trimming: 3 bases; junction bases outside the gene matches: 4. The data were obtained in a study of blood T cell repertoires in COVID-19. Study-level information: Sample material is recorded as cDNA or gDNA derived from T cells, B-cell-depleted T cells, or PBMCs.

Using immunoSEQ multiplex PCR, the repertoire was profiled, and TCRdb retains in-frame clones only, with some absent. The sample lists fewer than 300,000 clones; 70% to 90% were seen once. Sequencing was done on a sample of peripheral blood. The chain uses TRBV5-1 and TRBJ2-1, with TRBD2 matching over 9 bases. The TCR originated in a woman aged 50 to 60 with COVID-19, enrolled during active disease. CDR3 nucleotides: TGCGCCAGCAGCTTGGGTCCTAGCGGGAACTACAATGAGCAGTTCTTC. Amino acids: CASSLGPSGNYNEQFF. The full variable domain, in which reference TRBV5-1 and TRBJ2-1 provide the parts outside the CDR3, is KAGVTQTPRYLIKTRGQQVTLSCSPISGHRSVSWYQQTPGQGLQFLFEYFSETQRNKGNFPGRFSGRQFSNSRSEMNVSTLELGDSALYLCASSLGPSGNYNEQFFGPGTRLTVL.